The clone carrying this T cell receptor (beta chain) was found many times. The antigen remains undetermined. This record comes from a study of T cells after yellow fever vaccination. Study-wide results and limits: Contaminants from the bulk population, in the form of abundant clonotypes, could be found in FACS-sorted repertoires.

This CDR3 region has 15 residues. The V and J ends lost 1 base and 6 bases respectively, with 14 bases between them. Germline V gene lookup returns CDR1 LGHDT and CDR2 YNNKEL (reference sequence). A single record per CDR3 protein comes from TCRdb applying MiXCR to the 5' RACE reads. The sample holds about 340,000 distinct CDR3 sequences; 3% to 4.5% are singletons and the top ten take 24%. The V call is TRBV3-1, the J call TRBJ2-3; the D is unclear. The receptor was isolated from a man aged 18 to 30 who received the YFV17D yellow fever vaccine. The specimen comprised PBMCs, sampled 5 days after the yellow fever booster vaccination. CDR3 in amino acids: CASSQGNLETDTQYF. CDR3 nucleotide sequence: TGTGCCAGCAGCCAAGGAAATCTAGAGACGGATACGCAGTATTTT.